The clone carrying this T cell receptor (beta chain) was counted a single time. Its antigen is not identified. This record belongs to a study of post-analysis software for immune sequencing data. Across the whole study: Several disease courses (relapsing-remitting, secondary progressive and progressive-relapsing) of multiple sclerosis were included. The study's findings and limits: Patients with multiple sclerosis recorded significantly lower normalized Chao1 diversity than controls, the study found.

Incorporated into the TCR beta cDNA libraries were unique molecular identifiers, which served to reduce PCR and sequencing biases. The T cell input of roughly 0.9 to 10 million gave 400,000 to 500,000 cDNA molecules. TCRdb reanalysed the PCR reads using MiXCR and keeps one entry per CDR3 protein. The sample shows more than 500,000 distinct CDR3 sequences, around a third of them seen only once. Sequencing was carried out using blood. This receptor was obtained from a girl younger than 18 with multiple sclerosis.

CDR3 sequence reads: CAVEEARKGRQSYEQYF. The CDR3 coding sequence is TGTGCCGTTGAGGAGGCGAGGAAAGGACGGCAATCCTACGAGCAGTACTTC. V usage is TRBV7-9 and J usage is TRBJ2-7; D is possibly TRBD2 (5 bases). The length of the CDR3 is 17 residues. The V end was cut by 11 bases, the J end by 1 base, with 27 bases between. Germline values: CDR1 SEHNR, CDR2 FQNEAQ (reference sequence).